These 21 T cell receptor beta chains originate from one sample sequenced in a study of molecular identifiers for immune sequencing clone quantification. TCRdb analysed the PCR reads with MiXCR anew, one entry per CDR3 protein. This repertoire shows 300,000 to 350,000 distinct CDR3 sequences, about a fifth found once; its top ten account for more than 0.8%. The sample taken for sequencing was naive CD8+ T cells from blood, with Jurkat cell RNA spiked in. As to subset: FACS-sorted CD8+CD4-CCR7+CD45RA+ naive T cells. The receptors originated from a human donor in good health. Some libraries in this study had Jurkat cell RNA spiked in.

A word on this clonotype: A read error may be the cause here, since a much bigger clone is one base away. This chain links TRBV5-1 with TRBJ1-1, with a possible D match to TRBD1 (6 bases). The germline V gene encodes CDR1 SGHRS and CDR2 YFSETQ. This CDR3 is built from 12 residues. The CDR3 coding sequence is TGCGCCAGCAGCTCAACAGGGTTTTTAGCTTACTTT. As protein: CASSSTGFLAYF.

The J gene is TRBJ2-7, the V gene TRBV27; 11 nucleotides match TRBD2. V gave up 5 bases and J gave up 2 bases; unmatched junction bases: 8. The CDR3 extends over 16 amino acids. CDR1 MNHEY and CDR2 SMNVEV come from the germline V gene (reference sequence). The CDR3 region is CASSGIAGGRAYEQYF. CDR3 nucleotides: TGTGCCAGCAGTGGGATAGCGGGGGGGAGGGCCTACGAGCAGTACTTC.

The chain links TRBV4-3 to TRBJ2-7; the D gene is possibly TRBD1 (6 bases). With 1 base removed from V and 4 bases from J, the gap between germline ends came to 11 bases. Germline CDR1 reads LGHNA; CDR2 reads YSLEER. The CDR3 has 14 residues. In nucleotides, the CDR3 is TGCGCCAGCAGCCAAGGTTGGGGGCGGTACGAGCAGTACTTC. Translated: CASSQGWGRYEQYF.

This clonotype was found a few times. The chain is built from TRBV4-3 and TRBJ2-1; D ambiguous. Trimming pared 0 bases from V and 8 bases from J, leaving 11 bases between. Germline V gene sequence: CDR1 LGHNA, CDR2 YSLEER. CDR3 length: 14 residues. This chain's CDR3 is CASSQEVVRYEQFF. The CDR3 DNA reads TGCGCCAGCAGCCAAGAGGTAGTCAGGTATGAGCAGTTCTTC.

This clonotype occurred a few times. V usage is TRBV7-2 and J usage is TRBJ2-7; possible D gene TRBD1, 6 bases. The germline V and J ends were trimmed by 3 bases and 6 bases, with 15 bases remaining between them. This CDR3 region has 14 residues. The germline CDR1 and CDR2 sequences are SGHTA and FQGNSA. The CDR3 protein is CASSLGTQGFEQYF. The DNA of the CDR3 is TGTGCCAGCAGCTTGGGGACACAAGGGTTCGAGCAGTACTTC.

This clonotype was seen repeatedly, ten times or more. The V and J genes are TRBV19 and TRBJ2-7; 12 bases are shared with TRBD2. Germline V gene data show CDR1 as LNHDA and CDR2 as SQIVND (reference sequence). V dropped 4 bases and J dropped 6; count of bases not matched to a gene: 7. This CDR3 contains 15 residues. This chain's CDR3 is CASSTSSGGAGEQYF. DNA for the CDR3: TGTGCCAGTAGTACATCTAGCGGGGGGGCCGGCGAGCAGTACTTC.

In this sample, this clonotype turned up a few times. The chain combines TRBV28 with TRBJ1-1; D is ambiguous. Germline V gene sequence: CDR1 MDHEN, CDR2 SYDVKM. V was clipped by 5 bases and J by 0 bases, with 16 bases between them. This CDR3 comprises 16 residues. The CDR3 DNA follows: TGTGCCAGCAGTGCCCTACGCATGGTGATGAACACTGAAGCTTTCTTT. Translation gives CASSALRMVMNTEAFF.

This clonotype was observed at least ten times. The chain is built from TRBV29-1 and TRBJ1-1; D remains unclear. V shed 3 bases and J shed 1 base, with 15 bases lying between them. Germline values: CDR1 SQVTM, CDR2 ANQGSEA. This CDR3 is built from 15 residues. Here the CDR3 DNA reads TGCAGCGTTGATTGGACCGTAAGCGGGAACACTGAAGCTTTCTTT. Translated, it gives CSVDWTVSGNTEAFF.

In its sample, this clonotype was seen many times. This sequence joins TRBV18 and TRBJ1-4; maybe TRBD1 (5 bases). Per the germline V gene, CDR1 is KGHSH and CDR2 is LQKENI. The CDR3 has 16 residues. V lost 3 bases to trimming and J lost 0 bases, with 11 bases between them. The DNA for the CDR3 is TGTGCCAGCTCACCCGAGGGGAGGGCAACTAATGAAAAACTGTTTTTT. Amino acid sequence: CASSPEGRATNEKLFF.

This clonotype has ten or more counts. V is TRBV4-3 and J is TRBJ2-1; D perhaps matches TRBD2 (5 bases). V gave up 3 bases and J gave up 2 bases, with 8 bases separating them. The length of the CDR3 is 14 residues. Germline CDR1 and CDR2: LGHNA and YSLEER. The chain's CDR3 is CASSQARAYNEQFF. CDR3 DNA: TGCGCCAGCAGCCAGGCGCGGGCCTACAATGAGCAGTTCTTC.

A word on this clonotype: Being one base from a much bigger clone, this may be a read error. This chain joins TRBV7-9 and TRBJ2-3; 11 bases are a match to TRBD2. Trimming took 2 bases from V and 4 from J; bases not matched to a gene: 5. Germline CDR1 is SEHNR and CDR2 is FQNEAQ (reference sequence). The CDR3 extends over 16 amino acids. CDR3 coding DNA: TGTGCCAGCAGCTTACCACTAGCGGGAGCCTCAGATACGCAGTATTTT. As protein: CASSLPLAGASDTQYF.

Turning to this clonotype: A much larger clone is a single base away; this may be a read error. The V gene is TRBV14, the J gene TRBJ2-5; D not resolved. The V gene's germline CDR1 is SGHDN and CDR2 FVKESK. The CDR3 consists of 16 residues. CDR3 sequence (DNA): TGTGTCAGCAGCCAAGATAGGGCGGAAATCCAAGAGACCCAGTACTTC. As protein: CVSSQDRAEIQETQYF.

Ten or more counts support this clonotype. The V and J genes are TRBV7-2 and TRBJ2-4; possible D gene TRBD1, 6 bases. The CDR3 totals 18 residues. Germline CDR1 SGHTA, CDR2 FQGNSA. V gave up 5 bases and J gave up 0 bases, with 20 bases separating them. The CDR3: CASSLLLRTELAKNIQYF. The CDR3, as DNA: TGTGCCAGCAGCCTGCTTCTAAGGACAGAACTAGCCAAAAACATTCAGTACTTC.

This clonotype has a count of ten or more. The chain has TRBV28 and TRBJ2-3; D gene unclear. CDR1 is MDHEN and CDR2 is SYDVKM in the germline V gene. With 6 bases removed from V and 6 bases from J, the gap between germline ends came to 19 bases. The CDR3 is 15 amino acids. CDR3 loop: CASSTRKRAFDTQYF. CDR3 bases: TGTGCCAGCAGCACCAGGAAAAGGGCATTTGATACGCAGTATTTT.

A note on this clonotype: A much more abundant neighbour one base away suggests this may be a read error. The chain couples TRBV12-3 or TRBV12-4 to TRBJ2-2; D may be TRBD2 (6 bases). Trimming took off 3 bases at V and 2 bases at J, with 10 bases between the two ends. The CDR3 contains 15 residues. CDR3 region: CASSLGGTNTGELFF. In DNA form, the CDR3 reads TGTGCCAGCAGTTTGGGAGGCACCAACACCGGGGAGCTGTTTTTT.

The chain links TRBV11-2 to TRBJ2-1, with 7 bases lining up with TRBD1. The germline CDR1 and CDR2 sequences are SGHAT and FQNNGV. The CDR3 totals 16 residues. Trimming at V came to 0 bases and at J to 1 base, leaving 3 bases not matched to a gene. The CDR3 spells CASSLDLGQSYNEQFF. The CDR3 DNA reads TGTGCCAGCAGCTTAGATCTGGGACAGTCCTACAATGAGCAGTTCTTC.

The sample holds a few counts of this clonotype. The chain couples TRBV11-2 to TRBJ2-7, with TRBD2 matching over 9 bases. V trimming: 3 bases; J trimming: 4 bases; junction bases outside the gene matches: 7. CDR1 and CDR2 from the germline V gene are SGHAT and FQNNGV. This CDR3 has 15 amino acids. The CDR3 protein is CASSFGGGGAYEQYF. In nucleotides, the CDR3 is TGTGCCAGCAGCTTTGGGGGCGGGGGGGCTTACGAGCAGTACTTC.

This clonotype was seen more than once but under ten times. The gene calls are TRBV27 and TRBJ2-7; 9 bases agree with TRBD1. The trim removed 5 bases at V and 6 bases at J, leaving 11 bases unmatched. The CDR3 loop spans 15 amino acids. The V gene's germline CDR1 is MNHEY and CDR2 SMNVEV (reference sequence). The CDR3 here is CASSPQQGAVIEQYF. CDR3 sequence (DNA): TGTGCCAGCAGTCCCCAACAGGGGGCTGTCATCGAGCAGTACTTC.

At least ten counts were recorded for this clonotype. V gene TRBV7-2 combines with J gene TRBJ2-7; D unresolved. V was cut by 5 bases and J by 9 bases, with 14 bases left in between. Germline CDR1 reads SGHTA; CDR2 reads FQGNSA. CDR3 size: 12 residues. The CDR3, as DNA: TGTGCCAGCAGCACAAACCTCCTGGGGCAGTACTTC. Translating it yields CASSTNLLGQYF.

This chain joins TRBV19 and TRBJ2-3; weak D call: TRBD1 (6 bases). V was trimmed by 4 bases and J by 0 bases, leaving 8 bases between them. CDR1 LNHDA and CDR2 SQIVND come from the germline V gene (reference sequence). The CDR3 loop spans 14 amino acids. CDR3 DNA: TGTGCCAGTAGTACCGGACAGAGCACAGATACGCAGTATTTT. This codes for CASSTGQSTDTQYF.

This clonotype was seen at least ten times. The chain uses TRBV12-3 or TRBV12-4 and TRBJ2-3; 10 nucleotides match TRBD2. The CDR3 length is 20 residues. V lost 5 bases to trimming and J lost 5 bases; unmatched junction nucleotides: 22. The CDR3 here is CASSTGQWSSGGDPGDTQYF. For the CDR3, the DNA is TGTGCCAGCAGTACTGGACAGTGGTCTAGCGGGGGAGACCCGGGAGATACGCAGTATTTT.